Listed below are T cell receptor beta chains from one sample, sequenced in a study of control samples from healthy donors and cancer patients. The assay was immunoSEQ multiplex PCR, and TCRdb's table has in-frame clones only and misses some. The sample includes about 89,000 clones, about 89% of them seen just once. The sample was blood. The receptors here all came from a man aged 25-40 years in good health. Both conserved end residues are part of each CDR3. D genes are given only for firm matches. Clone size is shown for a subset of rows, as once, few, many or a class of expanded clone.

cdr3_nt: TGCGCCAGCACGACAGGGGGGGGGAACACTGAAGCTTTCTTT; cdr3_aa: CASTTGGGNTEAFF; d_call: TRBD1; clone_size: -; j_call: TRBJ1-1; cdr3_length: 14; v_call: TRBV4-1
cdr3_nt: TGCGCCAGCAGCCAGGGTTCGGGTGAAGCTTTCTTT; cdr3_aa: CASSQGSGEAFF; d_call: -; clone_size: -; j_call: TRBJ1-1; cdr3_length: 12; v_call: TRBV4-1
cdr3_nt: TGTGCTAGTGGTCTGCAAAGCCCGGGACTTCCGAGCTCCTACAATGAGCAGTTCTTC; cdr3_aa: CASGLQSPGLPSSYNEQFF; d_call: -; clone_size: -; j_call: TRBJ2-1; cdr3_length: 19; v_call: TRBV12-5
cdr3_nt: TGTGCCAGCGGGACAGGGATTGTCTACGAGCAGTACTTC; cdr3_aa: CASGTGIVYEQYF; d_call: TRBD1; clone_size: -; j_call: TRBJ2-7; cdr3_length: 13; v_call: TRBV6-5
cdr3_nt: TGTGCCAGCAGTTTTGTAGGGGAACAGTATTTT; cdr3_aa: CASSFVGEQYF; d_call: -; clone_size: -; j_call: TRBJ2-3; cdr3_length: 11; v_call: TRBV12-3/TRBV12-4
cdr3_nt: TGTGCCACCAGTGACCCGGGGACGGCCTATGGCTACACCTTC; cdr3_aa: CATSDPGTAYGYTF; d_call: -; clone_size: -; j_call: TRBJ1-2; cdr3_length: 14; v_call: TRBV24-1
cdr3_nt: TGCGCCAGCAAGGATTGGACAGGGCGTGTTGCACCCCTCCACTTT; cdr3_aa: CASKDWTGRVAPLHF; d_call: TRBD1; clone_size: -; j_call: TRBJ1-6; cdr3_length: 15; v_call: TRBV10-2
cdr3_nt: TGTGCCAGTAGTATCTCCTCCGTCTTTTTAGACTATGGCTACACCTTC; cdr3_aa: CASSISSVFLDYGYTF; d_call: -; clone_size: few; j_call: TRBJ1-2; cdr3_length: 16; v_call: TRBV19
cdr3_nt: TGCGCCAGCAGCTCCGGACAGGTTGGATCTCATGGCTACACCTTC; cdr3_aa: CASSSGQVGSHGYTF; d_call: TRBD1; clone_size: -; j_call: TRBJ1-2; cdr3_length: 15; v_call: TRBV5-1
cdr3_nt: TGTGCCAGCAGTGACCGGCGGAAGGACAGGGGGCGCCGGACTGAAGCTTTCTTT; cdr3_aa: CASSDRRKDRGRRTEAFF; d_call: TRBD1; clone_size: -; j_call: TRBJ1-1; cdr3_length: 18; v_call: TRBV6-1
cdr3_nt: TGTGCCAGTGTCGAGGTAGGGGATAGTACTGGGGCCAACGTCCTGACTTTC; cdr3_aa: CASVEVGDSTGANVLTF; d_call: -; clone_size: -; j_call: TRBJ2-6; cdr3_length: 17; v_call: TRBV19
cdr3_nt: TGTGCCAGCAGCTACAGGGTAACGGATTCACCCCTCCACTTT; cdr3_aa: CASSYRVTDSPLHF; d_call: -; clone_size: -; j_call: TRBJ1-6; cdr3_length: 14; v_call: TRBV5-5
cdr3_nt: TGTGCCACCAGTGCATGGGCTTTCTTT; cdr3_aa: CATSAWAFF; d_call: -; clone_size: -; j_call: TRBJ1-1; cdr3_length: 9; v_call: TRBV24-1
cdr3_nt: TGCAGCGTCGAATTCCCCTACTACGGGCCTAGCACAGATACGCAGTATTTT; cdr3_aa: CSVEFPYYGPSTDTQYF; d_call: -; clone_size: -; j_call: TRBJ2-3; cdr3_length: 17; v_call: TRBV29-1
cdr3_nt: TGTGCCAGCAGCAACACAGAAGCTTTCTTT; cdr3_aa: CASSNTEAFF; d_call: -; clone_size: -; j_call: TRBJ1-1; cdr3_length: 10; v_call: TRBV21-1
cdr3_nt: TGTGCCACCAGTGACCAGGACAGGGGGCACTATGGCTACACCTTC; cdr3_aa: CATSDQDRGHYGYTF; d_call: TRBD1; clone_size: -; j_call: TRBJ1-2; cdr3_length: 15; v_call: TRBV24-1
cdr3_nt: TGCGCCAGCAGCTTACTGGACTATGGCTACACCTTC; cdr3_aa: CASSLLDYGYTF; d_call: -; clone_size: -; j_call: TRBJ1-2; cdr3_length: 12; v_call: TRBV5-1
cdr3_nt: TGCGCCAGCAGCCTCCACCCGGGGAACCAAGAGACCCAGTACTTC; cdr3_aa: CASSLHPGNQETQYF; d_call: -; clone_size: once; j_call: TRBJ2-5; cdr3_length: 15; v_call: TRBV4-1
cdr3_nt: TGTGCCACCAGCAAGGGGCGGGGAGAAAATGAAAAACTGTTTTTT; cdr3_aa: CATSKGRGENEKLFF; d_call: -; clone_size: -; j_call: TRBJ1-4; cdr3_length: 15; v_call: TRBV15
cdr3_nt: TGTGCCAGCACTCCGGACAGGGGATACACTGAAGCTTTCTTT; cdr3_aa: CASTPDRGYTEAFF; d_call: TRBD1; clone_size: -; j_call: TRBJ1-1; cdr3_length: 14; v_call: TRBV27
cdr3_nt: TGTGCCAGCCGTACCGCGGGACAGGGCACTGAAGCTTTCTTT; cdr3_aa: CASRTAGQGTEAFF; d_call: TRBD1; clone_size: -; j_call: TRBJ1-1; cdr3_length: 14; v_call: TRBV6-6
cdr3_nt: TGTGCCAGCAGTGGAAATAGCGGGGAAGGGTTAGGCGGGGAGCTGTTTTTT; cdr3_aa: CASSGNSGEGLGGELFF; d_call: TRBD2; clone_size: -; j_call: TRBJ2-2; cdr3_length: 17; v_call: TRBV25-1
cdr3_nt: TGTGCCAGCAGCGTAGGAGCGGGGGACACAGATACGCAGTATTTT; cdr3_aa: CASSVGAGDTDTQYF; d_call: TRBD2; clone_size: once; j_call: TRBJ2-3; cdr3_length: 15; v_call: TRBV9
cdr3_nt: TGTGCCTGGAGTGTCGGACTGATTATAGGAAACACCATATATTTT; cdr3_aa: CAWSVGLIIGNTIYF; d_call: -; clone_size: -; j_call: TRBJ1-3; cdr3_length: 15; v_call: TRBV30
cdr3_nt: TGTGCCAGAAGCTTGTTCGGAGAGGGTCGGGAGAATGGCTACACCTTC; cdr3_aa: CARSLFGEGRENGYTF; d_call: -; clone_size: -; j_call: TRBJ1-2; cdr3_length: 16; v_call: TRBV5-3